These T cell receptor beta chains were read from a single sample in a study of T cell repertoires in cytomegalovirus infection. TCRdb re-derived calls from the reads in MiXCR, one entry per CDR3 protein. The sample shows roughly 570,000 distinct CDR3 sequences, roughly 42% of them seen only once. No cognate antigen is known for these TCRs. The sample in question was cultured PBMCs, obtained from culture after CMV antigen stimulation. These receptors came from a human donor in good health (CMV status not recorded). Some clones in this sample may be carry-over from other donors' samples. Both conserved end residues are part of each CDR3. The D gene is left open where the match is weak. Only part of the rows carry a size: once, few, many, or a class if the clone is expanded.

J	V	size	D	CDR3	DNA
TRBJ2-7	TRBV12-3/TRBV12-4	NA	TRBD2	CASSDGLAGRYEQYF	TGTGCCAGCAGTGACGGACTAGCGGGGCGCTACGAGCAGTACTTC
TRBJ2-3	TRBV7-6	few	NA	CASSFQSIGADTQYF	TGTGCCAGCAGCTTCCAGAGCATCGGGGCAGATACGCAGTATTTT
TRBJ2-5	TRBV7-2	many	NA	CASSSFRGAQETQYF	TGTGCCAGCAGCTCCTTTCGGGGCGCCCAAGAGACCCAGTACTTC
TRBJ2-7	TRBV7-2	NA	NA	CASSSNAVSYEQYF	TGTGCCAGCAGCTCGAACGCGGTCTCCTACGAGCAGTACTTC
TRBJ2-7	TRBV6-1	few	TRBD2	CLFGGGRYEQYF	TGTCTGTTCGGGGGAGGGAGGTACGAGCAGTACTTC
TRBJ1-2	TRBV4-1	few	NA	CASSQAPIKGRVVNYGYTF	TGCGCCAGCAGCCAAGCCCCCATCAAGGGGAGGGTCGTTAACTATGGCTACACCTTC
TRBJ2-7	TRBV15	NA	TRBD1	CATSREGRGLYEQYF	TGTGCCACCAGCAGAGAGGGCAGGGGGTTATACGAGCAGTACTTC
TRBJ2-7	TRBV12-3/TRBV12-4	NA	NA	CASSSTSRSEQYF	TGTGCCAGCAGCTCCACTAGCCGTAGCGAGCAGTACTTC
TRBJ2-7	TRBV6-5	few	NA	CASSYGLGSEQYF	TGTGCCAGCAGTTACGGACTGGGGAGCGAGCAGTACTTC
TRBJ2-3	TRBV7-2	NA	TRBD2	CASSHGTTSTDTQYF	TGTGCCAGCAGCCACGGGACTACAAGCACAGATACGCAGTATTTT
TRBJ2-1	TRBV18	many	NA	CASSPSTHLGDEQFF	TGTGCCAGCTCACCGTCGACACACCTGGGGGATGAGCAGTTCTTC
TRBJ2-7	TRBV5-4	NA	TRBD1	CASSRKGQVEGYEQYF	TGTGCCAGCAGCCGCAAGGGACAGGTCGAGGGCTACGAGCAGTACTTC
TRBJ1-2	TRBV7-8	few	NA	CASSLGTLGLYGYTF	TGTGCCAGCAGCTTAGGGACCTTGGGACTCTATGGCTACACCTTC
TRBJ1-1	TRBV4-1	once	NA	CASSHTLNTEAFF	TGCGCCAGCAGCCACACCTTGAACACTGAAGCTTTCTTT
TRBJ2-5	TRBV4-1	NA	TRBD1	CASSTDRASQETQYF	TGCGCCAGCAGCACGGACAGGGCCTCCCAAGAGACCCAGTACTTC
TRBJ1-2	TRBV7-2	few	NA	CASSLARQQNYGYTF	TGTGCCAGCAGCTTAGCGCGTCAGCAAAACTATGGCTACACCTTC
TRBJ1-2	TRBV12-3/TRBV12-4	NA	NA	CASSSGFSGYGYTF	TGTGCCAGCAGCTCAGGGTTTTCAGGCTATGGCTACACCTTC
TRBJ1-2	TRBV28	NA	NA	CASSAGPYGYTF	TGTGCCAGCAGTGCGGGCCCCTATGGCTACACCTTC
TRBJ2-7	TRBV27	few	NA	CASSSQLDRMDPNEQYF	TGTGCCAGCAGTTCACAACTCGATCGAATGGACCCCAACGAGCAGTACTTC
TRBJ1-1	TRBV7-6	NA	NA	CASSLVAGALGAFF	TGTGCCAGCAGCTTAGTGGCCGGGGCGCTTGGCGCTTTCTTT
TRBJ2-5	TRBV7-9	few	NA	CASTYWESIKETQYF	TGTGCCAGCACCTATTGGGAGAGCATCAAAGAGACCCAGTACTTC
TRBJ2-5	TRBV7-8	many	TRBD1	CASSSRTGETQYF	TGTGCCAGCAGCTCGCGGACAGGGGAGACCCAGTACTTC
TRBJ2-1	TRBV19	few	NA	CASRLSSGLPNEQFF	TGTGCCAGTAGACTTAGTAGCGGTCTGCCCAATGAGCAGTTCTTC
TRBJ2-5	TRBV6-2/TRBV6-3	many	TRBD2	CASSYSIAGVGETQYF	TGTGCCAGCAGTTACTCGATAGCGGGAGTAGGCGAGACCCAGTACTTC
TRBJ1-1	TRBV12-3/TRBV12-4	few	NA	CASSLQEYTEAFF	TGTGCCAGCAGTCTCCAAGAGTACACTGAAGCTTTCTTT
TRBJ2-1	TRBV7-2	NA	NA	CASSLRAEQFF	TGTGCCAGCAGCTTACGTGCTGAGCAGTTCTTC
TRBJ2-1	TRBV20-1	NA	NA	CSARPRTGYNEQFF	TGCAGTGCTAGACCCCGGACGGGTTACAATGAGCAGTTCTTC
TRBJ1-1	TRBV7-2	NA	NA	CASSLGGISNTEAFF	TGTGCCAGCAGCTTAGGCGGCATATCGAACACTGAAGCTTTCTTT
TRBJ2-3	TRBV12-3/TRBV12-4	NA	NA	CASSPSEQFPDTQYF	TGTGCCAGCAGTCCATCCGAACAGTTCCCAGATACGCAGTATTTT
TRBJ2-7	TRBV25-1	NA	NA	CASSRVSSYEQYF	TGTGCCAGCAGCAGGGTTTCTTCCTACGAGCAGTACTTC
TRBJ1-2	TRBV10-3	few	NA	CAIMEGLTRGYTF	TGTGCCATCATGGAGGGTTTGACGCGGGGCTACACCTTC
TRBJ1-2	TRBV28	NA	NA	CASSLLADRGYTF	TGTGCCAGCAGTTTACTGGCAGACCGCGGCTACACCTTC
TRBJ1-5	TRBV24-1	few	TRBD1	CATSARTGGGQPQHF	TGTGCCACCAGTGCCCGGACAGGGGGCGGGCAGCCCCAGCATTTT
TRBJ1-5	TRBV6-1	NA	NA	CASSGRGGIDQPQHF	TGTGCCAGCAGCGGGAGGGGGGGGATCGATCAGCCCCAGCATTTT